Below are 6 T cell receptor beta chains sequenced from a single sample in a study of T cell repertoires in cytomegalovirus infection. A single record per CDR3 protein comes from TCRdb applying MiXCR to the reads. The sample carries about 700,000 distinct CDR3 sequences, roughly 36% recorded once. What these receptors recognize is not known. The specimen was cultured PBMCs, collected from culture after CMV antigen stimulation. The origin of the receptors is a human donor in good health (CMV status not recorded). Some clones in this sample may be carry-over from other donors' samples.

This clonotype was seen a few times. The rearrangement uses TRBV14 and TRBJ1-2; D may be TRBD1 (5 bases). V was clipped by 4 bases and J by 6 bases, with 15 bases between them. This CDR3 spans 14 amino acids. The germline gives CDR1 SGHDN, CDR2 FVKESK. The CDR3 coding sequence is TGTGCCAGCAGCCCGAGGACATCTCTAGATGGCTACACCTTC. Protein product: CASSPRTSLDGYTF.

This clonotype came up a few times. The chain is built from TRBV25-1 and TRBJ1-3, with TRBD1 identical over 9 bases. CDR3 length equals 16 residues. In germline, CDR1 is MGHDK, CDR2 SYGVNS. V gave up 5 bases and J gave up 1 base; unmatched junction bases: 6. The chain's CDR3 is CASSRDRVKSGNTIYF. DNA for the CDR3: TGTGCCAGCAGTCGGGACAGGGTAAAGTCTGGAAACACCATATATTTT.

The J gene is TRBJ2-5, the V gene TRBV7-2; a weak D match, TRBD2 (5 bases). The CDR3 length is 15 residues. Trimming took 3 bases from V and 5 from J, leaving 16 bases between them. The germline V gene encodes CDR1 SGHTA and CDR2 FQGNSA. This CDR3 is CASSFEGRALETQYF. CDR3 nucleotides: TGTGCCAGCAGCTTTGAGGGCAGAGCACTGGAGACCCAGTACTTC.

The J gene is TRBJ2-7, the V gene TRBV5-5; possible D gene TRBD1, 5 bases. This CDR3 has 15 residues. Per germline, CDR1 SGHKS and CDR2 YYEKEE (reference sequence). V lost 0 bases and J 3 bases, leaving 13 bases between the germline ends. The CDR3 region has the DNA TGTGCCAGCAGCTTGGGGATTGGGGCCGGCTACGAGCAGTACTTC. This gives the protein CASSLGIGAGYEQYF.

The chain combines TRBV11-2 with TRBJ2-2, with D perhaps TRBD1 or TRBD2 (5 bases each). Germline V CDR1 and CDR2: SGHAT, FQNNGV. The CDR3 totals 16 residues. Trimming shortened V by 10 bases and J by 9 bases, and 27 bases separated the two germline ends. The CDR3 nucleotides are TGTGCCACCAAGGGAGCCGCAGGGATAAACGTTCGGGAGCTGTTTTTT. Protein: CATKGAAGINVRELFF.

The genes are TRBV12-3 or TRBV12-4 and TRBJ2-3; D possibly corresponds to TRBD2 (6 bases). The CDR3 has 14 amino acids. Between the trimmed V and J ends, which lost 7 bases and 2 bases, there was a span of 13 bases. Here the CDR3 reads CASTPTGVTDTQYF. Here the CDR3 DNA reads TGTGCCAGCACCCCAACGGGGGTCACAGATACGCAGTATTTT.